This TCR beta chain was obtained from a study of memory CD4+ T cells and cytomegalovirus serostatus. Single viable CD3+CD4+CD8-CD45RO+ cells were sorted as the memory CD4+ T cells. V lost 3 bases to trimming and J lost 4 bases; unmatched junction nucleotides: 7. The CDR3 is made up of 16 amino acids. Germline V lookup: CDR1 MGHDK, CDR2 SYGVNS. Some clones are missing from TCRdb's copy, which holds only in-frame ones; the method was immunoSEQ multiplex PCR. The sample yields roughly 84,000 clones, over 80% seen once. This chain uses TRBV25-1 with TRBJ2-5; 11 nucleotides match TRBD2. Specimen: memory CD4+ T cells from blood. This clonotype was obtained from an adult in good health and CMV-seronegative. Written as DNA, the CDR3 is TGTGCCAGCAGTGACTTTCTAGCGGGGGGACGAGAGACCCAGTACTTC. Translated, it gives CASSDFLAGGRETQYF.